This entry is about one T cell receptor beta chain. Clones were read by immunoSEQ multiplex PCR, and TCRdb kept only the in-frame ones, dropping some. The repertoire holds approximately 300,000 clones, with around 88% as singletons. This specimen belongs to a study of blood T cell repertoires in COVID-19. Study-wide context: From T cells, B-cell-depleted T cells, or PBMCs came the material, which was cDNA or gDNA.

This receptor was obtained from a woman aged 50 to 60 with acute or convalescent COVID-19. Input material: peripheral blood.

CDR3 loop: CASSPRRQGHEAFF. The CDR3, as DNA: TGCGCCAGCAGCCCCCGGCGGCAGGGCCATGAAGCTTTCTTT. The chain joins TRBV4-1 to TRBJ1-1, with D possibly matching TRBD1 (5 bases). The CDR3 is made up of 14 amino acids. Germline V gives CDR1 MGHRA, CDR2 YSYEKL. Between the trimmed V and J ends, which lost 4 bases and 7 bases, there was a span of 16 bases.